This is a list of T cell receptor beta chains from one sample in a study of OX40 agonist ivuxolimab in advanced cancers. TCRdb keeps only in-frame clones here, not all; method: immunoSEQ multiplex PCR. The table lists fewer than 85,000 clones, roughly 80% of them singletons, with approximately 6.3% in the top ten. Sequenced material: CD4+ or CD8+ T cells sorted from blood, taken in a trial of the OX40 agonist ivuxolimab. These receptors came from an adult with an advanced solid tumor such as melanoma, head and neck, liver or kidney cancer. The CDR3 runs from the conserved cysteine through the conserved F or W. The D gene is left open where the match is weak. Some rows mark clone size as missing; the rest say once, few, many or name a class of expanded clone.

>TRBJ1-2|NA|TRBV7-3|NA
CASSLTGQAYGYTF
TGTGCCAGCAGCCTCACGGGGCAGGCCTATGGCTACACCTTC
>TRBJ2-5|NA|TRBV5-1|NA
CASSYFLGGSQETQYF
TGCGCCAGCAGCTATTTTTTGGGCGGGTCACAAGAGACCCAGTACTTC
>TRBJ2-2|NA|TRBV4-1|NA
CASSQVAAITPNTGELFF
TGCGCCAGCAGCCAAGTTGCGGCTATTACCCCGAACACCGGGGAGCTGTTTTTT
>TRBJ2-1|NA|TRBV5-8|TRBD1
CASSLPGTVSYNEQFF
TGTGCCAGCAGCTTGCCCGGGACAGTCTCCTACAATGAGCAGTTCTTC
>TRBJ2-5|NA|TRBV5-8|NA
CASSFPPETQYF
TGTGCCAGCAGCTTCCCCCCAGAGACCCAGTACTTC
>TRBJ2-1|NA|TRBV20-1|NA
CSALGANEQFF
TGCAGTGCCCTCGGGGCCAATGAGCAGTTCTTC
>TRBJ2-5|NA|TRBV29-1|NA
CSGGRMETQYF
TGCAGCGGGGGCAGGATGGAGACCCAGTACTTC
>TRBJ2-3|NA|TRBV6-5|TRBD2
CASASGRADTQYF
TGTGCCAGCGCTAGCGGGAGGGCAGATACGCAGTATTTT
>TRBJ2-5|NA|TRBV7-6|TRBD2
CASSPGLEETQYF
TGTGCCAGCAGCCCGGGACTAGAGGAGACCCAGTACTTC
>TRBJ1-1|NA|TRBV5-4|NA
CASSLEGRNTEAFF
TGTGCCAGCAGCTTGGAGGGCCGAAACACTGAAGCTTTCTTT
>TRBJ2-3|NA|TRBV7-9|NA
CASSNLAVTDTQYF
TGTGCCAGCAGCAACTTAGCGGTAACAGATACGCAGTATTTT
>TRBJ1-2|NA|TRBV19|NA
CASSATAYGYTF
TGTGCCAGTAGTGCGACAGCCTATGGCTACACCTTC
>TRBJ2-3|NA|TRBV4-2|NA
CASSGRGGSITDTQYF
TGTGCCAGCAGCGGAAGGGGCGGGTCAATCACAGATACGCAGTATTTT
>TRBJ1-3|NA|TRBV7-6|TRBD1
CASSNRRQGSGNTIYF
TGTGCCAGCAGCAACAGGCGACAGGGCTCTGGAAACACCATATATTTT
>TRBJ1-6|NA|TRBV2|NA
CASIVGAGETYNSPLHF
TGTGCCAGCATCGTCGGTGCAGGGGAGACCTATAATTCACCCCTCCACTTT
>TRBJ2-7|NA|TRBV28|NA
CASSPPPGLHYEQYF
TGTGCCAGCAGCCCTCCCCCGGGACTCCACTACGAGCAGTACTTC
>TRBJ2-7|NA|TRBV7-2|TRBD2
CASSLGGTSYEQYF
TGTGCCAGCAGCCTCGGGGGGACCTCCTACGAGCAGTACTTC
>TRBJ2-3|NA|TRBV7-2|NA
CASSLFLDTQYF
TGTGCCAGCAGCTTATTCCTAGATACGCAGTATTTT
>TRBJ2-1|once|TRBV28|NA
CASSLLGTTSSYNEQFF
TGTGCCAGCAGTTTGTTAGGAACAACTAGCTCCTACAATGAGCAGTTCTTC
>TRBJ2-5|NA|TRBV11-1|NA
CASSLTETQYF
TGTGCCAGCAGCTTAACAGAGACCCAGTACTTC
>TRBJ1-2|few|TRBV30|TRBD1
CAWSFPGQGASYTF
TGTGCCTGGAGCTTCCCGGGACAGGGGGCAAGCTACACCTTC
>TRBJ2-5|once|TRBV7-8|NA
CASSLAVQETQYF
TGTGCCAGCAGCTTAGCGGTTCAGGAGACCCAGTACTTC
>TRBJ1-2|NA|TRBV4-1|NA
CASSQPGTTYGYTF
TGCGCCAGCAGCCAACCAGGGACCACCTATGGCTACACCTTC
>TRBJ1-2|few|TRBV5-5|NA
CASSLGTNYGYTF
TGTGCCAGCAGCTTGGGGACAAACTATGGCTACACCTTC
>TRBJ2-6|few|TRBV5-4|NA
CASSLARQGGTSGANVLTF
TGTGCCAGCAGCTTGGCCCGGCAGGGTGGAACCTCTGGGGCCAACGTCCTGACTTTC
>TRBJ1-6|NA|TRBV5-5|TRBD1
CASSRPGQRHNSPLHF
TGTGCCAGCAGCCGGCCGGGACAGAGGCATAATTCACCCCTCCACTTT
>TRBJ1-3|NA|TRBV9|NA
CASSPQVGGEGNTIYF
TGTGCCAGCAGCCCCCAGGTGGGGGGCGAAGGAAACACCATATATTTT
>TRBJ2-1|NA|TRBV7-8|NA
CASSLGSQGNNEQFF
TGTGCCAGCAGCTTAGGGAGTCAAGGGAACAATGAGCAGTTCTTC
>TRBJ1-2|NA|TRBV28|NA
CASRPSGAPEVYGYTF
TGTGCCAGCAGGCCGTCCGGGGCTCCAGAGGTCTATGGCTACACCTTC
>TRBJ1-3|NA|TRBV9|NA
CASSAGNSGNTIYF
TGTGCCAGCAGTGCAGGAAACTCTGGAAACACCATATATTTT
>TRBJ1-1|NA|TRBV6-5|NA
CASRTDMNTEAFF
TGTGCCAGCAGGACAGACATGAACACTGAAGCTTTCTTT
>TRBJ1-1|NA|TRBV5-5|TRBD1
CASSWTGADTEAFF
TGTGCCAGCAGCTGGACAGGGGCTGACACTGAAGCTTTCTTT
>TRBJ2-3|NA|TRBV7-2|NA
CASSLLLGGSDTQYF
TGTGCCAGCAGCTTACTCCTAGGAGGTTCAGATACGCAGTATTTT